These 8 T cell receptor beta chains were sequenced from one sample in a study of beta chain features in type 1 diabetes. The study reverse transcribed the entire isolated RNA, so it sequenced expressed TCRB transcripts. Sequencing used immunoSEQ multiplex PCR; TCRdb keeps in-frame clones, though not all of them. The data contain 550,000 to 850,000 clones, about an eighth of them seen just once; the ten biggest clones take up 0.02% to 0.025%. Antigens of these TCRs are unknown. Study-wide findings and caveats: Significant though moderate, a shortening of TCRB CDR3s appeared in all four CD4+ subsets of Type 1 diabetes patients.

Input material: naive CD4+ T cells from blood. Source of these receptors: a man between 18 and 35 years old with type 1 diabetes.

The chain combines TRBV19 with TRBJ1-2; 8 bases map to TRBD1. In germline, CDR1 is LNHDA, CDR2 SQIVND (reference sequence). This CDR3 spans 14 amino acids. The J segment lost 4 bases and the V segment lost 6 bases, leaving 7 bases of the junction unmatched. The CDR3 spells CASRGTGESYGYTF. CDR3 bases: TGTGCCAGTAGGGGGACAGGAGAATCCTATGGCTACACCTTC.

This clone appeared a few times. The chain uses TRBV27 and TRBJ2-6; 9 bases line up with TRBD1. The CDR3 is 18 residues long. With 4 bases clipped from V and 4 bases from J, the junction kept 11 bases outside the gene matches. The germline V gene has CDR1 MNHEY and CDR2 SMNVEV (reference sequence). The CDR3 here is CASSSRDRVRRGANVLTF. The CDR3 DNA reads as TGTGCCAGCAGTTCAAGGGACAGGGTTCGGAGAGGGGCCAACGTCCTGACTTTC.

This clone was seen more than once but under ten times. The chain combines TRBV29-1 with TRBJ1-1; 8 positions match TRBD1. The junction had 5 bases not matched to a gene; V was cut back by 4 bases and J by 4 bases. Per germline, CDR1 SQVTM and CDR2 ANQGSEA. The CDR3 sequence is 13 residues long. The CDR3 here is CSVALQGVTEAFF. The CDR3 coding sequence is TGCAGCGTTGCCCTACAGGGGGTCACTGAAGCTTTCTTT.

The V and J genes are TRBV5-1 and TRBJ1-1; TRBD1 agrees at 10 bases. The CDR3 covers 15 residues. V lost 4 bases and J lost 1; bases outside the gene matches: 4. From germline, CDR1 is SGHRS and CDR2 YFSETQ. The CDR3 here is CASSEGQGWNTEAFF. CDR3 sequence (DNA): TGCGCCAGCAGCGAGGGACAGGGGTGGAACACTGAAGCTTTCTTT. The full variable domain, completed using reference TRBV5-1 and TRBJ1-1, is KAGVTQTPRYLIKTRGQQVTLSCSPISGHRSVSWYQQTPGQGLQFLFEYFSETQRNKGNFPGRFSGRQFSNSRSEMNVSTLELGDSALYLCASSEGQGWNTEAFFGQGTRLTVV.

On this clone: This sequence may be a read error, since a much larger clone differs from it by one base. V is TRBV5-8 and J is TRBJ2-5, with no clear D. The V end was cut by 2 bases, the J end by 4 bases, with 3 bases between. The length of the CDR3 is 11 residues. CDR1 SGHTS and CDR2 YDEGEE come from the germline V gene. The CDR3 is CASSLLETQYF. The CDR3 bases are TGTGCCAGCAGCTTACTAGAGACCCAGTACTTC.

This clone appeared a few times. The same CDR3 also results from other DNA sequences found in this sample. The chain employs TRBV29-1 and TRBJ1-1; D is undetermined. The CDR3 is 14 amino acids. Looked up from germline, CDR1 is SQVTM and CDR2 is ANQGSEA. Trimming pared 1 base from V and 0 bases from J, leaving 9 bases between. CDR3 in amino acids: CSVEGRLMNTEAFF. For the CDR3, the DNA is TGCAGCGTTGAAGGTCGGCTTATGAACACTGAAGCTTTCTTT.

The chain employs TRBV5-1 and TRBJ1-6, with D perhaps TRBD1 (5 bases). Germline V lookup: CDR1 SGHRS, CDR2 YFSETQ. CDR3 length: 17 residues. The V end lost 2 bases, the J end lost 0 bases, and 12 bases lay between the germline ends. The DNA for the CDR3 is TGCGCCAGCAGCTTCCGGGACTCTAGCTCCTATAATTCACCCCTCCACTTT. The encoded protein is CASSFRDSSSYNSPLHF.

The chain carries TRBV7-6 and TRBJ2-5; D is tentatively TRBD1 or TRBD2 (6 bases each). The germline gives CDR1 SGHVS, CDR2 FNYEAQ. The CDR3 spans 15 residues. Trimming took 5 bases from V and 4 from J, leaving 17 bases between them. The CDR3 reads CASSPSTGAGETQYF. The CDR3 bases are TGTGCCAGCAGCCCAAGCACGGGGGCAGGAGAGACCCAGTACTTC.